Sequencing of this T cell receptor (beta chain) was carried out in a study of cytomegalovirus exposure and HLA in healthy donors. Trimming took off 2 bases at V and 6 bases at J, with 10 bases between the two ends. CDR3 length equals 13 residues. Germline assignment: CDR1 MDHEN and CDR2 SYDVKM. Worth noting for this clone: Antigen: not known.

PCR employed 60 Vbeta and 13 Jbeta primers. The method was immunoSEQ multiplex PCR; TCRdb's version includes in-frame clones alone and lacks a portion of them. The data contain 20,000 to 30,000 clones, 60% to 80% of them singletons. Study-wide results and caveats: Previous analysis showed most TCR beta V segments were productive about 87% or about 30% of the time.

Sequencing was carried out using PBMCs. This rearrangement joins TRBV28 to TRBJ1-2; D unresolved. The TCR sequence derives from a male donor in good health and CMV-seronegative. CDR3 bases: TGTGCCAGCAGTTTAGGCAGGATAGATGGCTACACCTTC. Protein sequence: CASSLGRIDGYTF.